A single sample gave rise to the 32 T cell receptor beta chains below, sequenced in a study of identical twins. TCRdb re-called the 5' RACE reads with MiXCR, one entry per CDR3 protein. The table lists roughly 250,000 distinct CDR3 sequences, 11% to 15% of them singletons, with 8.5% to 10% in the top ten. Sample: memory (CD45RO+) T cells sorted from blood. Receptors originate from a woman aged 18-30 years in good health.

This clonotype was counted a few times. The rearrangement joins TRBV12-3 or TRBV12-4 to TRBJ2-3, with 9 bases fitting TRBD1. After removal of 6 bases from V and 11 bases from J, the junction contained 18 bases not matched to a gene. The CDR3 runs to 16 residues. The CDR3 sequence: CASSKSGTGPAMGQYF. In DNA, the CDR3 is TGTGCCAGCAGCAAGTCCGGGACAGGGCCCGCCATGGGGCAGTATTTT.

This clonotype was recorded at least ten times. The chain links TRBV20-1 to TRBJ2-3; no definite D call. CDR3 length: 15 amino acids. Trimming cost V 3 bases and J 1 base, with 14 bases left between them. CDR1 is DFQATT, CDR2 SNEGSKA, per germline (reference sequence). The CDR3 reads CSASGNLAGTDTQYF. The CDR3 region has the DNA TGCAGTGCTAGTGGCAACCTGGCGGGCACAGATACGCAGTATTTT.

The chain carries TRBV6-2 or TRBV6-3 and TRBJ2-2, with 7 bases identical to TRBD1. CDR1 is MNHEY and CDR2 is SVGEGT in the germline V gene. The CDR3 is made up of 14 amino acids. With V trimmed by 6 bases and J by 3 bases, 4 bases remained unmatched. CDR3 nucleotide sequence: TGTGCCAGCAGGTCCGACAGGGACACCGGGGAGCTGTTTTTT. Its protein product is CASRSDRDTGELFF.

This clonotype was seen many times. DNA for the CDR3: TGTGCCAGCAGCGGGCTAGGGGCAGGGTACGAGCAGCCCCAGCATTTT. Its translation: CASSGLGAGYEQPQHF. The V gene is TRBV7-9, the J gene TRBJ1-5, with D tentatively TRBD1 (5 bases). V was clipped by 5 bases and J by 7 bases, with 21 bases between them. CDR3 length: 16 amino acids. The germline V gene encodes CDR1 SEHNR and CDR2 FQNEAQ (reference sequence).

The chain employs TRBV25-1 and TRBJ2-7; perhaps D is TRBD1 or TRBD2 (5 bases each). Looked up from germline, CDR1 is MGHDK and CDR2 is SYGVNS. V was trimmed by 1 base and J by 5 bases, leaving 12 bases between them. The CDR3 sequence is 14 residues long. The CDR3 nucleotides are TGTGCCAGCAGTGAATGGCAGGGAGCCCACGAGCAGTACTTC. The encoded protein is CASSEWQGAHEQYF.

The V call is TRBV20-1, the J call TRBJ2-7, with TRBD2 matching over 8 bases. The CDR3 runs to 13 residues. Germline V gene lookup returns CDR1 DFQATT and CDR2 SNEGSKA (reference sequence). Losses at the gene ends were 6 bases for V and 3 bases for J; bases not matched to a gene: 7. The CDR3 DNA is TGCAGTGCCCCCCGTCGGGAGGGCTACGAGCAGTACTTC. Amino acids: CSAPRREGYEQYF.

This clonotype was seen many times. The J gene is TRBJ2-4, the V gene TRBV12-3 or TRBV12-4; a weak D match, TRBD1 (7 bases). V gave up 3 bases and J gave up 4 bases, with 13 bases separating them. The CDR3 extends over 15 amino acids. The chain's CDR3 is CASSLRTGGKNIQYF. The CDR3 region has the DNA TGTGCCAGCAGTTTGAGGACAGGAGGGAAAAACATTCAGTACTTC.

The CDR3 DNA reads TGCAGTGCTAGTCAGACAGGGGAAGGCTACACCTTC. Translated: CSASQTGEGYTF. This chain links TRBV20-1 with TRBJ1-2; TRBD1 agrees at 8 bases. The CDR3 sequence is 12 residues long. From germline, CDR1 is DFQATT and CDR2 SNEGSKA (reference sequence). Trimming at V came to 3 bases and at J to 8 bases, leaving 5 bases not matched to a gene.

This clonotype was counted a few times. This chain uses TRBV12-3 or TRBV12-4 with TRBJ2-5; 8 bases align to TRBD2. The CDR3 is 15 amino acids. The V and J ends lost 2 bases and 5 bases, in that order; junction bases with no gene match: 7. The CDR3, as DNA: TGTGCCAGCAGTTTAAACGGGGGGGCCTGGGAGACCCAGTACTTC. Translated, it gives CASSLNGGAWETQYF.

The chain recombines TRBV12-3 or TRBV12-4 with TRBJ1-1; D gene uncertain. The ends were cut back, 3 bases at V and 7 bases at J, with 9 bases in the middle. The CDR3 is 12 amino acids. CDR3 sequence: CASSFTPGEAFF. The DNA for the CDR3 is TGTGCCAGCAGTTTTACGCCAGGTGAAGCTTTCTTT.

The chain is built from TRBV29-1 and TRBJ2-3; 10 positions match TRBD2. The trim removed 6 bases at V and 5 bases at J, leaving 11 bases unmatched. CDR1 is SQVTM, CDR2 ANQGSEA, per germline. The CDR3 has 15 residues. DNA of the CDR3: TGCAGCGTCTTAGCGGGAGGCGTTTCAGGAGATACGCAGTATTTT. Translating it yields CSVLAGGVSGDTQYF.

This clonotype was recorded many times. V and J are TRBV7-2 and TRBJ2-7; D may be TRBD1 (6 bases). The CDR3 covers 14 residues. Germline CDR1 reads SGHTA; CDR2 reads FQGNSA. Trimming pared 1 base from V and 2 bases from J, leaving 9 bases between. The CDR3 loop reads CASSLVGDTYEQYF. Written as DNA, the CDR3 is TGTGCCAGCAGCTTAGTGGGGGACACCTACGAGCAGTACTTC.

This clonotype was found a few times. The J gene is TRBJ2-6, the V gene TRBV14; 7 bases fit TRBD1. This CDR3 region has 16 residues. V lost 4 bases and J lost 2; bases outside the gene matches: 5. CDR1 SGHDN and CDR2 FVKESK come from the germline V gene. The CDR3 bases are TGTGCCAGCAGCCGCCCAGGGACAGCTGGGGCCAACGTCCTGACTTTC. It specifies CASSRPGTAGANVLTF.

This clonotype has more than one count but fewer than ten. The CDR3 nucleotides read TGTGCCAGCAGTTACTCGAAGTCCTACGAGCAGTACTTC. Its translation is CASSYSKSYEQYF. This chain connects TRBV6-2 or TRBV6-3 to TRBJ2-7; D call uncertain. V lost 0 bases and J lost 1, with 4 bases in between. Germline-derived CDR1 and CDR2 are MNHEY and SVGEGT. The length of the CDR3 is 13 residues.

This clonotype occurred a few times. The chain has TRBV5-1 and TRBJ2-7; D may be TRBD1 or TRBD2 (5 bases each). This CDR3 has 15 amino acids. V lost 4 bases, J lost 2 bases, and 16 bases lay in between. Germline values: CDR1 SGHRS, CDR2 YFSETQ. The CDR3 DNA is TGCGCCAGCAGCGTGGGGGTAGGAGCGACCTACGAGCAGTACTTC. Translating gives CASSVGVGATYEQYF. The full variable domain, rest sourced from reference TRBV5-1 and TRBJ2-7, is KAGVTQTPRYLIKTRGQQVTLSCSPISGHRSVSWYQQTPGQGLQFLFEYFSETQRNKGNFPGRFSGRQFSNSRSEMNVSTLELGDSALYLCASSVGVGATYEQYFGPGTRLTVT.

The chain is built from TRBV6-6 and TRBJ1-5, with 7 bases lining up with TRBD1. The J segment lost 5 bases and the V segment lost 4 bases, leaving 2 bases of the junction unmatched. CDR3 length: 13 amino acids. Germline V gene data show CDR1 as MNHNY and CDR2 as SVGAGI (reference sequence). The CDR3 region has the DNA TGTGCCAGCAGTTCAGGGGGGCATCAGCCCCAGCATTTT. Its translation: CASSSGGHQPQHF.

This clonotype was seen repeatedly, ten times or more. The chain recombines TRBV7-8 with TRBJ2-1; the D gene is possibly TRBD2 (5 bases). Germline V gene sequence: CDR1 SGHVS, CDR2 FQNEAQ. V dropped 2 bases and J dropped 4 bases, with 6 bases sitting between them. This CDR3 region has 13 residues. In DNA form, the CDR3 reads TGTGCCAGCAGCTTACGAGGGTACAATGAGCAGTTCTTC. As protein: CASSLRGYNEQFF.

The sample holds many counts of this clonotype. V usage is TRBV11-2 and J usage is TRBJ2-7; 14 bases fit TRBD2. This CDR3 region has 15 residues. Germline CDR1 reads SGHAT; CDR2 reads FQNNGV. The V gene end was trimmed by 8 bases and the J gene end by 5 bases; junction bases not matched to a gene: 8. Written as DNA, the CDR3 is TGTGCCAGCCGATCCGGACTAGCGGGAGGAGACGAGCAGTACTTC. It specifies CASRSGLAGGDEQYF.

In this sample, this clonotype turned up a few times. The rearrangement uses TRBV30 and TRBJ2-2; weak D call: TRBD2 (5 bases). Deletions cut 2 bases from V and 5 bases from J, with 12 bases between. Germline CDR1 is GTSNPN and CDR2 is SVGIG (reference sequence). The CDR3 is 14 residues long. CDR3 region: CAWSTGIRTGELFF. The DNA of the CDR3 is TGTGCCTGGAGTACGGGAATCAGAACCGGGGAGCTGTTTTTT.

The rearrangement links TRBV3-1 to TRBJ1-5; D call uncertain. V lost 0 bases and J lost 3, with 6 bases in between. This CDR3 has 14 residues. From germline, CDR1 is LGHDT and CDR2 YNNKEL (reference sequence). CDR3 in DNA: TGTGCCAGCAGCCAAGAGGTCTTCAATCAGCCCCAGCATTTT. Its protein is CASSQEVFNQPQHF.

The chain has TRBV11-2 and TRBJ1-1; no firm D call. Germline V gene lookup returns CDR1 SGHAT and CDR2 FQNNGV. This CDR3 is 15 amino acids long. The germline V and J ends were trimmed by 4 bases and 1 base, with 13 bases remaining between them. The CDR3, as DNA: TGTGCCAGCAGCTCTTGGCGCCAGAGGAACACTGAAGCTTTCTTT. It yields the protein CASSSWRQRNTEAFF.

This clonotype has just a few counts. The gene calls are TRBV20-1 and TRBJ2-7; TRBD2 agrees at 9 bases. The CDR3 has 15 residues. After removal of 5 bases from V and 7 bases from J, the junction contained 15 bases not matched to a gene. Looked up from germline, CDR1 is DFQATT and CDR2 is SNEGSKA (reference sequence). DNA of the CDR3: TGCAGTGCTGGCCCGGGGTTGGCGGGGGGGAGGGAGCAGTACTTC. Its protein is CSAGPGLAGGREQYF.

This clonotype was recorded many times. The rearrangement joins TRBV5-1 to TRBJ2-7; D ambiguous. Germline-derived CDR1 and CDR2 are SGHRS and YFSETQ. Deletions cut 2 bases from V and 2 bases from J, with 14 bases between. The CDR3 length is 15 residues. CDR3 residues: CASSFYGNVPYEQYF. Here the CDR3 DNA reads TGCGCCAGCAGCTTCTACGGCAATGTCCCCTACGAGCAGTACTTC.

This clonotype was seen a few times. The V gene is TRBV7-2, the J gene TRBJ1-1, with D uncertain. The length of the CDR3 is 11 residues. The V gene lost 5 bases and the J gene lost 8 bases, with 9 bases spanning the gap. Per germline, CDR1 SGHTA and CDR2 FQGNSA. The CDR3 reads CASSQLGEAFF. The CDR3 DNA is TGTGCCAGCAGCCAATTGGGGGAAGCTTTCTTT.

This clonotype has a handful of counts. The gene calls are TRBV4-3 and TRBJ2-7; D gene uncertain. The germline V and J ends were trimmed by 5 bases and 5 bases, with 13 bases remaining between them. This CDR3 is 13 amino acids long. The germline V gene encodes CDR1 LGHNA and CDR2 YSLEER. The CDR3 loop is CASSSRHFHEQYF. CDR3 in DNA: TGCGCCAGCAGCAGTCGACATTTCCACGAGCAGTACTTC.

This clonotype showed up many times. The V gene is TRBV12-3 or TRBV12-4, the J gene TRBJ2-3, with D perhaps TRBD1 (5 bases). There are 15 residues in the CDR3. The V gene lost 6 bases and the J gene lost 3 bases, with 16 bases spanning the gap. The CDR3 region is CASRPQGLLTDTQYF. CDR3 sequence (DNA): TGTGCCAGCAGACCTCAGGGTCTTCTGACAGATACGCAGTATTTT.

The chain recombines TRBV7-8 with TRBJ2-5; 8 bases match TRBD1. Germline trimming cut 1 base from V and 5 bases from J; bases unmatched to any gene: 9. This CDR3 is 16 amino acids long. The V gene's germline CDR1 is SGHVS and CDR2 FQNEAQ. CDR3 sequence reads: CASSLVSVTGAETQYF. The CDR3 DNA reads TGTGCCAGCAGCTTAGTCTCCGTGACAGGGGCCGAGACCCAGTACTTC.

The rearrangement links TRBV9 to TRBJ2-1, with D perhaps TRBD1 (7 bases). The CDR3 length is 14 residues. Per the germline V gene, CDR1 is SGDLS and CDR2 is YYNGEE. V dropped 4 bases and J dropped 7 bases, with 15 bases sitting between them. The CDR3 DNA is TGTGCCAGCAGCCCGGCGGAGGGGGCTAATGAGCAGTTCTTC. It translates to CASSPAEGANEQFF.

This clonotype was observed at least ten times. This rearrangement joins TRBV14 to TRBJ2-2, with 9 bases matching TRBD2. This CDR3 has 16 residues. Germline assignment: CDR1 SGHDN and CDR2 FVKESK. Trimming cost V 4 bases and J 2 bases; bases outside gene matches: 5. This CDR3 is CASSRRLAANTGELFF. CDR3 sequence (DNA): TGTGCCAGCAGCCGACGACTAGCGGCCAACACCGGGGAGCTGTTTTTT. The full variable domain, with the rest looked up from reference TRBV14 and TRBJ2-2, is EAGVTQFPSHSVIEKGQTVTLRCDPISGHDNLYWYRRVMGKEIKFLLHFVKESKQDESGMPNNRFLAERTGGTYSTLKVQPAELEDSGVYFCASSRRLAANTGELFFGEGSRLTVL.

The chain has TRBV20-1 and TRBJ2-5; weak D call: TRBD1 (5 bases). Trimming shortened V by 5 bases and J by 7 bases, and 20 bases separated the two germline ends. Germline V gives CDR1 DFQATT, CDR2 SNEGSKA (reference sequence). This CDR3 is 14 amino acids long. Here the CDR3 DNA reads TGCAGTGCTCCGATGGACAACCTCAAGCGGACCCAGTACTTC. Translated: CSAPMDNLKRTQYF.

The J gene is TRBJ2-2, the V gene TRBV2, with 9 bases matching TRBD2. V lost 6 bases to trimming and J lost 8 bases; unmatched junction nucleotides: 4. This CDR3 comprises 13 residues. Germline V gene sequence: CDR1 SNHLY, CDR2 FYNNEI. In nucleotides, the CDR3 is TGTGCCAGCAGCCGACTAGCGGAAGGGGAGCTGTTTTTT. Protein sequence: CASSRLAEGELFF.

With respect to this clonotype: Lacking the conserved final phenylalanine or tryptophan, this CDR3 likely reflects a read error. CDR3 sequence: CASSYPHGFGTGMNTEAFL. In DNA, the CDR3 is TGTGCCAGCAGTTACCCGCACGGTTTTGGGACCGGCATGAACACTGAAGCTTTCCTT. The chain uses TRBV6-5 and TRBJ1-1; D possibly corresponds to TRBD1 (5 bases). Per germline, CDR1 MNHEY and CDR2 SVGAGI. Trimming removed 2 bases from V and 0 bases from J, with 22 bases in between. The CDR3 totals 19 residues.